Shown below are 19 T cell receptor beta chains from a single sample sequenced in a study of brain T cells in children with intractable seizures listed by TCRdb under 2021. The library was obtained by the immunoSEQ multiplex PCR assay. TCRdb stores this immuneACCESS table with in-frame sequences only. Part of the clones is absent; in the studies checked, under half of the shortfall reflects unresolved V genes, and no reason is known for the rest. Recorded for this sample are under 400,000 clones; about 94% of them occurred a single time. The ten largest clonotypes hold roughly 5.7% of the sample. Explained via the paper, the time point label denotes: blood from clinic visit 5 months post-surgery; TSC patient then seizure free. This specimen was peripheral blood, taken roughly 5 months after surgery. These receptors were obtained from a boy under three years old with tuberous sclerosis and intractable seizures.

The chain combines TRBV7-8 with TRBJ2-5; D could derive from TRBD1 or TRBD2 (5 bases each). V gave up 5 bases and J gave up 5 bases, with 15 bases separating them. The CDR3 has 14 amino acids. Germline V CDR1 and CDR2: SGHVS, FQNEAQ. CDR3 bases: TGTGCCAGCAGCCCACCGGGGAACAGGGAGACCCAGTACTTC. It encodes CASSPPGNRETQYF.

This chain links TRBV24-1 with TRBJ2-2, with 13 positions matching TRBD2. Germline CDR1 KGHDR, CDR2 SFDVKD. The trim removed 3 bases at V and 6 bases at J, leaving 9 bases unmatched. CDR3 length: 18 amino acids. The CDR3 protein is CATSDHLRTSGSPGELFF. The CDR3 region has the DNA TGTGCCACCAGTGATCACCTAAGGACTAGCGGGAGTCCCGGGGAGCTGTTTTTT.

The chain has TRBV30 and TRBJ1-2, with D perhaps matching TRBD1 (6 bases). The CDR3 has 13 residues. Germline V lookup: CDR1 GTSNPN, CDR2 SVGIG (reference sequence). V lost 2 bases and J lost 6, with 13 bases in between. This chain's CDR3 is CAWSYLNRDGYTF. The CDR3 nucleotides read TGTGCCTGGAGTTACCTAAACAGGGATGGCTACACCTTC.

The chain joins TRBV27 to TRBJ2-1; 9 bases fit TRBD2. CDR1 and CDR2 from the germline V gene are MNHEY and SMNVEV (reference sequence). CDR3 size: 14 residues. V trimming: 10 bases; J trimming: 7 bases; junction bases outside the gene matches: 11. The CDR3 region is CATQGAGGLNEQFF. CDR3 coding DNA: TGTGCCACCCAAGGGGCGGGGGGGCTGAATGAGCAGTTCTTC.

The rearrangement links TRBV30 to TRBJ1-1; D gene uncertain. This CDR3 is 13 amino acids long. CDR1 and CDR2 from the germline V gene are GTSNPN and SVGIG (reference sequence). Trimming shortened V by 5 bases and J by 1 base, and 11 bases separated the two germline ends. This CDR3 reads CAWGPGWNTEAFF. In DNA, the CDR3 is TGTGCCTGGGGCCCTGGTTGGAACACTGAAGCTTTCTTT.

This clone has just one count. V gene TRBV4-1 combines with J gene TRBJ2-1; 14 nucleotides line up with TRBD2. Trimming at V came to 3 bases and at J to 4 bases, leaving 14 bases not matched to a gene. The CDR3 length is 20 residues. In germline, CDR1 is MGHRA, CDR2 YSYEKL. CDR3 residues: CASSQPPLRTSGGHYNEQFF. DNA for the CDR3: TGCGCCAGCAGCCAGCCTCCTCTTAGGACTAGCGGGGGGCATTACAATGAGCAGTTCTTC.

The chain combines TRBV30 with TRBJ1-2; D call uncertain. The CDR3 totals 16 residues. Germline V gives CDR1 GTSNPN, CDR2 SVGIG (reference sequence). Between the trimmed V and J ends, which lost 2 bases and 0 bases, there was a span of 16 bases. CDR3 DNA: TGTGCCTGGAGTATGACAAGGAAGTTAGCTAACTATGGCTACACCTTC. Translating gives CAWSMTRKLANYGYTF.

Concerning this clone: Different DNA sequences within this sample yield the same CDR3. The rearrangement uses TRBV5-1 and TRBJ2-2, with a possible D match to TRBD2 (5 bases). From germline, CDR1 is SGHRS and CDR2 YFSETQ. The CDR3 runs to 15 residues. V was shortened by 0 bases and J by 0 bases, with 6 bases between the two germline ends. The CDR3 sequence: CASSLAGTNTGELFF. CDR3 nucleotide sequence: TGCGCCAGCAGCTTGGCCGGGACGAACACCGGGGAGCTGTTTTTT.

J is TRBJ1-6 and V is TRBV21-1; the table assigns TRBD1, which was not confirmed against the DNA. TRBV21-1 is a known pseudogene. The length of the CDR3 is 17 residues. The CDR3 nucleotides read TGTGCCAGCAGCAAAGCGCTCCAGGGTGTGTATAATTCACCCCTCCACTTT. This sequence encodes CASSKALQGVYNSPLHF.

This clone was seen just once. The chain has TRBV7-2 and TRBJ2-2, with 9 bases matching TRBD1. CDR1 SGHTA and CDR2 FQGNSA come from the germline V gene. The CDR3 length is 15 residues. The V gene end was trimmed by 5 bases and the J gene end by 3 bases; junction bases not matched to a gene: 4. CDR3: CASSNRGLDTGELFF. CDR3 sequence (DNA): TGTGCCAGCAGCAACAGGGGGCTTGACACCGGGGAGCTGTTTTTT.

V and J are TRBV28 and TRBJ1-1; the match to TRBD1 covers 9 bases. With V trimmed by 3 bases and J by 3 bases, 2 bases remained unmatched. Germline V gene lookup returns CDR1 MDHEN and CDR2 SYDVKM. This CDR3 comprises 14 residues. CDR3 protein: CASSFGDRDTEAFF. The CDR3 nucleotides read TGTGCCAGCAGTTTTGGGGACAGGGACACTGAAGCTTTCTTT.

The chain couples TRBV6-5 to TRBJ1-2; 8 nucleotides match TRBD1. Germline V CDR1 and CDR2: MNHEY, SVGAGI. The CDR3 contains 15 residues. The V segment lost 7 bases and the J segment 10 bases; nucleotides outside the gene matches: 17. This CDR3 is CASTAPRTGPRTYTF. CDR3 coding DNA: TGTGCCAGCACCGCACCCCGGACAGGGCCCCGAACCTACACCTTC.

This rearrangement joins TRBV24-1 to TRBJ2-7, with a tentative D call TRBD2 (6 bases). Between the trimmed V and J ends, which lost 7 bases and 3 bases, there was a span of 12 bases. The germline gives CDR1 KGHDR, CDR2 SFDVKD. The length of the CDR3 is 13 residues. The CDR3 here is CATSPRDGYEQYF. In nucleotides, the CDR3 is TGTGCCACCAGCCCGCGGGACGGCTACGAGCAGTACTTC.

The rearrangement joins TRBV13 to TRBJ1-1, with D possibly being TRBD1 (5 bases). V was clipped by 5 bases and J by 7 bases, with 11 bases between them. Germline CDR1 and CDR2: PRHDT and FYEKMQ (reference sequence). There are 12 residues in the CDR3. The CDR3 DNA sequence: TGTGCCAGCAGCGGACCCGGGGGTGAAGCTTTCTTT. It encodes CASSGPGGEAFF.

The chain couples TRBV5-1 to TRBJ2-3; D remains ambiguous. Germline V gene lookup returns CDR1 SGHRS and CDR2 YFSETQ. The CDR3 is 14 amino acids. V dropped 7 bases and J dropped 1 base, with 13 bases sitting between them. The CDR3: CASGESPRTDTQYF. The CDR3 coding sequence is TGCGCCAGCGGTGAAAGTCCCCGCACAGATACGCAGTATTTT. The whole variable domain, remainder taken from reference TRBV5-1 and TRBJ2-3, is KAGVTQTPRYLIKTRGQQVTLSCSPISGHRSVSWYQQTPGQGLQFLFEYFSETQRNKGNFPGRFSGRQFSNSRSEMNVSTLELGDSALYLCASGESPRTDTQYFGPGTRLTVL.

This chain joins TRBV2 and TRBJ2-5, with D perhaps matching TRBD1 or TRBD2 (5 bases each). The CDR3 contains 16 residues. The germline V gene has CDR1 SNHLY and CDR2 FYNNEI. The V gene lost 10 bases and the J gene lost 2 bases, with 23 bases spanning the gap. The CDR3 region has the DNA TGTGCCAAGATCCCCGCCCTGGGACCTGGGCAAGAGACCCAGTACTTC. Its protein is CAKIPALGPGQETQYF. The variable domain in full, completed from reference TRBV2 and TRBJ2-5, reads EPEVTQTPSHQVTQMGQEVILRCVPISNHLYFYWYRQILGQKVEFLVSFYNNEISEKSEIFDDQFSVERPDGSNFTLKIRSTKLEDSAMYFCAKIPALGPGQETQYFGPGTRLLVL.

This clone was counted once. This chain joins TRBV4-1 and TRBJ1-1; no firm D call. The CDR3 spans 14 residues. Per the germline V gene, CDR1 is MGHRA and CDR2 is YSYEKL. The V and J ends lost 6 bases and 0 bases respectively, with 11 bases between them. CDR3 amino acids: CASRGPLMNTEAFF. In DNA, the CDR3 is TGCGCCAGCAGGGGCCCTTTAATGAACACTGAAGCTTTCTTT.

This clone showed up just once. The chain joins TRBV4-1 to TRBJ1-4; D ambiguous. Germline V CDR1 and CDR2: MGHRA, YSYEKL. V shed 6 bases and J shed 1 base, with 15 bases lying between them. The CDR3 runs 16 residues. CDR3 region: CASSKEVGLTNEKLFF. DNA of the CDR3: TGCGCCAGCAGTAAAGAGGTCGGGTTAACTAATGAAAAACTGTTTTTT.

This chain connects TRBV19 to TRBJ1-1, with 8 bases fitting TRBD1. The ends lost 1 base at V and 4 bases at J; junction bases unmatched: 5. The CDR3 is 15 residues long. Germline V lookup: CDR1 LNHDA, CDR2 SQIVND (reference sequence). Written as DNA, the CDR3 is TGTGCCAGTAGTATAGGGGGGACAGGCCTCACTGAAGCTTTCTTT. It encodes CASSIGGTGLTEAFF. Full variable domain (remainder filled in from reference TRBV19 and TRBJ1-1): DGGITQSPKYLFRKEGQNVTLSCEQNLNHDAMYWYRQDPGQGLRLIYYSQIVNDFQKGDIAEGYSVSREKKESFPLTVTSAQKNPTAFYLCASSIGGTGLTEAFFGQGTRLTVV.